A single sample gave rise to the 27 T cell receptor beta chains below, sequenced in a study of control samples from healthy donors and cancer patients. This table comes from immunoSEQ multiplex PCR, and its TCRdb copy is limited to in-frame clones, with some not included. This sample has some 150,000 clones; roughly 95% occur once, and the top ten carry approximately 0.93%. Source material: blood. Receptors originate from a woman aged 25 to 39 in good health.

This clone is a singleton in its sample. V and J are TRBV20-1 and TRBJ2-4, with a weak D call TRBD1 (5 bases). Germline V gene data show CDR1 as DFQATT and CDR2 as SNEGSKA (reference sequence). The CDR3 covers 15 residues. The V gene lost 3 bases and the J gene lost 1 base, with 13 bases spanning the gap. The CDR3 region has the DNA TGCAGTGCTAGTCTAGGGGCGGTTGCCAAAAACATTCAGTACTTC. Its translation is CSASLGAVAKNIQYF.

This rearrangement joins TRBV5-1 to TRBJ1-4, with TRBD1 matching 10 bases. Germline CDR1 is SGHRS and CDR2 is YFSETQ. Unmatched junction bases numbered 8, after V lost 4 bases and J lost 8 bases. CDR3 length: 15 amino acids. CDR3 in amino acids: CASSPGQGYSEKLFF. CDR3 sequence (DNA): TGCGCCAGCAGCCCGGGACAGGGGTACTCCGAAAAACTGTTTTTT.

The CDR3 sequence is CASSQEPLQSNYGYTF. The CDR3, as DNA: TGCGCCAGCAGCCAAGAGCCATTACAGAGCAACTATGGCTACACCTTC. The rearrangement uses TRBV4-1 and TRBJ1-2; D is unclear. The CDR3 is 16 residues long. V lost 0 bases to trimming and J lost 2 bases, with 13 bases between them. CDR1 is MGHRA and CDR2 is YSYEKL in the germline V gene.

The chain recombines TRBV29-1 with TRBJ1-1, with D unclear. CDR1 is SQVTM and CDR2 is ANQGSEA in the germline V gene. Trimming cost V 3 bases and J 3 bases, with 11 bases left between them. CDR3 length: 13 residues. The CDR3, as DNA: TGCAGCGTTGACCGGAAACGGGACACTGAAGCTTTCTTT. As protein: CSVDRKRDTEAFF.

This chain links TRBV6-5 with TRBJ1-1, with 7 bases matching TRBD1. The CDR3 is 16 amino acids. V shed 1 base and J 2 bases; nucleotides not matched to a gene: 7. The V gene's germline CDR1 is MNHEY and CDR2 SVGAGI. CDR3 sequence (DNA): TGTGCCAGCAGTTACTTTAGAGGGGACAGAAACACTGAAGCTTTCTTT. It is translated as CASSYFRGDRNTEAFF.

The gene calls are TRBV4-1 and TRBJ1-1, with D uncertain. Looked up from germline, CDR1 is MGHRA and CDR2 is YSYEKL. CDR3 length: 13 residues. Deletions cut 1 base from V and 0 bases from J, with 3 bases between. The CDR3 sequence: CASSQGVNTEAFF. In DNA form, the CDR3 reads TGCGCCAGCAGCCAAGGGGTGAACACTGAAGCTTTCTTT.

CDR3 in amino acids: CASQRGGEKTEAFF. DNA of the CDR3: TGTGCCAGCCAGAGGGGAGGGGAGAAGACTGAAGCTTTCTTT. V and J are TRBV6-5 and TRBJ1-1; possibly TRBD1 for D (5 bases). The CDR3 length is 14 residues. The V end lost 8 bases, the J end lost 5 bases, and 18 bases lay between the germline ends. Germline V gene sequence: CDR1 MNHEY, CDR2 SVGAGI.

The chain recombines TRBV19 with TRBJ1-1, with 9 bases identical to TRBD1. Germline lookup yields CDR1 LNHDA and CDR2 SQIVND (reference sequence). The CDR3 extends over 14 amino acids. The V segment lost 7 bases and the J segment 5 bases; nucleotides outside the gene matches: 8. CDR3 DNA sequence: TGTGCCAGTATGGGGACAGGGACCGCGACTGAAGCTTTCTTT. It is translated as CASMGTGTATEAFF. The full variable domain, rest sourced from reference TRBV19 and TRBJ1-1, is DGGITQSPKYLFRKEGQNVTLSCEQNLNHDAMYWYRQDPGQGLRLIYYSQIVNDFQKGDIAEGYSVSREKKESFPLTVTSAQKNPTAFYLCASMGTGTATEAFFGQGTRLTVV.

This chain connects TRBV19 to TRBJ2-1; TRBD2 aligns across 9 bases. The germline CDR1 and CDR2 sequences are LNHDA and SQIVND (reference sequence). The V segment lost 3 bases and the J segment 8 bases; nucleotides outside the gene matches: 5. The CDR3 is made up of 14 amino acids. CDR3 amino acids: CASSIIAGVDEQFF. CDR3 coding DNA: TGTGCCAGTAGTATCATAGCGGGAGTGGATGAGCAGTTCTTC.

V gene TRBV19 combines with J gene TRBJ2-5; 7 bases align to TRBD2. Per germline, CDR1 LNHDA and CDR2 SQIVND (reference sequence). V trimming: 6 bases; J trimming: 2 bases; junction bases outside the gene matches: 9. This CDR3 comprises 15 residues. The CDR3: CASRPSGTTQETQYF. In nucleotides, the CDR3 is TGTGCCAGTAGACCATCAGGGACTACTCAAGAGACCCAGTACTTC.

The chain has TRBV27 and TRBJ2-1; 9 bases are shared with TRBD1. Germline loops: CDR1 MNHEY, CDR2 SMNVEV (reference sequence). This CDR3 comprises 16 residues. Unmatched junction bases numbered 8, after V lost 3 bases and J lost 5 bases. As DNA, the CDR3 is TGTGCCAGCAGTTTTACAGGGGGCCCACCTGACAATGAGCAGTTCTTC. Its protein product is CASSFTGGPPDNEQFF.

This rearrangement joins TRBV2 to TRBJ1-4, with TRBD1 identical over 9 bases. The CDR3 spans 17 residues. After removal of 5 bases from V and 7 bases from J, the junction contained 14 bases not matched to a gene. In germline, CDR1 is SNHLY, CDR2 FYNNEI. DNA for the CDR3: TGTGCCAGCAGTACGTTTACCCAGACAGGGGGAGGTGAAAAACTGTTTTTT. This encodes CASSTFTQTGGGEKLFF.

This chain uses TRBV2 with TRBJ1-1, with no clear D. Trimming took 7 bases from V and 1 from J, leaving 16 bases between them. The CDR3 has 15 residues. In germline, CDR1 is SNHLY, CDR2 FYNNEI. The CDR3 sequence is CASTVTRGGNTEAFF. CDR3 DNA sequence: TGTGCCAGCACCGTTACGAGAGGTGGGAACACTGAAGCTTTCTTT. The whole variable domain, remainder taken from reference TRBV2 and TRBJ1-1, is EPEVTQTPSHQVTQMGQEVILRCVPISNHLYFYWYRQILGQKVEFLVSFYNNEISEKSEIFDDQFSVERPDGSNFTLKIRSTKLEDSAMYFCASTVTRGGNTEAFFGQGTRLTVV.

As to this clone: One end of the junction varies from germline; a read error may be responsible. V gene TRBV27 combines with J gene TRBJ2-1; D remains ambiguous. Germline CDR1 is MNHEY and CDR2 is SMNVEV (reference sequence). This CDR3 contains 16 residues. The CDR3: CASGLMVGFYYDEQFF. CDR3 coding DNA: TGTGCCAGCGGGTTAATGGTGGGGTTCTACTACGATGAGCAGTTCTTC.

The chain uses TRBV20-1 and TRBJ1-1; D remains ambiguous. Trimming shortened V by 3 bases and J by 1 base, and 6 bases separated the two germline ends. The CDR3 is made up of 12 amino acids. CDR1 is DFQATT, CDR2 SNEGSKA, per germline (reference sequence). CDR3 bases: TGCAGTGCTAGTCAGCAGAACACTGAAGCTTTCTTT. This codes for CSASQQNTEAFF.

V gene TRBV29-1 combines with J gene TRBJ2-2; D is possibly TRBD1 or TRBD2 (5 bases each). The CDR3 runs to 13 residues. The V end lost 7 bases, the J end lost 7 bases, and 16 bases lay between the germline ends. The germline V gene encodes CDR1 SQVTM and CDR2 ANQGSEA. CDR3 amino acids: CSARWGTGGELFF. DNA of the CDR3: TGCAGCGCCCGGTGGGGGACGGGCGGGGAGCTGTTTTTT.

This clone came up a few times. The J gene is TRBJ2-1, the V gene TRBV6-4; 7 nucleotides line up with TRBD2. J gave up 4 bases and V 0 bases, and 3 bases lay outside the gene matches. Germline V gives CDR1 MRHNA, CDR2 SNTAGT. The CDR3 totals 15 residues. The CDR3 DNA follows: TGTGCCAGCAGTGACTCCAGCGGGGATTACAATGAGCAGTTCTTC. This codes for CASSDSSGDYNEQFF.

The table lists this clone with a count of one. This chain uses TRBV7-9 with TRBJ1-6, with D possibly TRBD1 on 6 matching bases. V lost 7 bases and J lost 12, with 19 bases in between. The germline V gene has CDR1 SEHNR and CDR2 FQNEAQ (reference sequence). The CDR3 spans 14 residues. CDR3 bases: TGTGCCAGCACCCGGGGGGGGAGAGGGGGACCCCTCCACTTT. This codes for CASTRGGRGGPLHF.

The rearrangement joins TRBV18 to TRBJ2-5; the match to TRBD2 covers 9 bases. CDR3 length equals 20 residues. Germline values: CDR1 KGHSH, CDR2 LQKENI. Unmatched junction bases numbered 23, after V lost 4 bases and J lost 5 bases. Here the CDR3 reads CASSRRLIAGAHGLEETQYF. CDR3 DNA: TGTGCCAGCTCACGACGTTTAATAGCGGGAGCGCACGGCTTGGAGGAGACCCAGTACTTC.

The rearrangement links TRBV5-6 to TRBJ2-1; TRBD1 matches 11 bases. The CDR3 is 14 amino acids. Trimming at V came to 5 bases and at J to 10 bases, leaving 8 bases not matched to a gene. CDR1 is SGHDT, CDR2 YYEEEE, per germline. In nucleotides, the CDR3 is TGTGCCAGCAGTCTAGGACAGGGGGCCGGGGAGCAGTTCTTC. Translation gives CASSLGQGAGEQFF.

This clone was counted once. This chain uses TRBV30 with TRBJ2-1; 9 positions match TRBD1. The CDR3 consists of 15 residues. V trimming: 4 bases; J trimming: 2 bases; junction bases outside the gene matches: 6. Germline V lookup: CDR1 GTSNPN, CDR2 SVGIG (reference sequence). CDR3 loop: CAWTGQGSAYNEQFF. In nucleotides, the CDR3 is TGTGCCTGGACCGGACAGGGGTCGGCCTACAATGAGCAGTTCTTC. The full variable domain, completed using reference TRBV30 and TRBJ2-1, is SQTIHQWPATLVQPVGSPLSLECTVEGTSNPNLYWYRQAAGRGLQLLFYSVGIGQISSEVPQNLSASRPQDRQFILSSKKLLLSDSGFYLCAWTGQGSAYNEQFFGPGTRLTVL.

The chain recombines TRBV27 with TRBJ2-5; D gene unclear. From germline, CDR1 is MNHEY and CDR2 SMNVEV (reference sequence). The CDR3 contains 13 residues. Trimming left V 6 bases short and J 5 bases short, with 13 bases between. The CDR3 DNA reads TGTGCCAGCAGCCCCTCTGCGTGGGAGACCCAGTACTTC. This translates into CASSPSAWETQYF.

This clone was observed a handful of times. The chain employs TRBV27 and TRBJ1-1; D uncertain. V was trimmed by 3 bases and J by 7 bases, leaving 12 bases between them. Germline values: CDR1 MNHEY, CDR2 SMNVEV (reference sequence). CDR3 size: 13 residues. The CDR3 reads CASSFWESGEAFF. CDR3 bases: TGTGCCAGCAGTTTCTGGGAATCGGGTGAAGCTTTCTTT.

This chain links TRBV5-1 with TRBJ2-2, with 7 positions matching TRBD1. This CDR3 region has 15 residues. V shed 2 bases and J 5 bases; nucleotides not matched to a gene: 6. The germline gives CDR1 SGHRS, CDR2 YFSETQ. CDR3 coding DNA: TGCGCCAGCAGCTTTATCGACAGGGAGACCGGGGAGCTGTTTTTT. It is translated as CASSFIDRETGELFF.

This chain links TRBV6-2 or TRBV6-3 with TRBJ2-7; a weak D match, TRBD2 (7 bases). Trimming cost V 6 bases and J 3 bases, with 15 bases left between them. This CDR3 comprises 14 residues. The germline V gene encodes CDR1 MNHEY and CDR2 SVGEGT. The CDR3 DNA reads as TGTGCCAGCAGCCGGGGGAGGGGGAACTACGAGCAGTACTTC. It is translated as CASSRGRGNYEQYF.

The gene calls are TRBV19 and TRBJ1-5; TRBD1 matches 7 bases. In germline, CDR1 is LNHDA, CDR2 SQIVND (reference sequence). There are 14 residues in the CDR3. The trim removed 5 bases at V and 10 bases at J, leaving 11 bases unmatched. The CDR3 spells CASSVTGVRQPQHF. DNA of the CDR3: TGTGCCAGTAGTGTAACAGGGGTTCGTCAACCCCAGCATTTT.

This clone showed up just once. The genes are TRBV10-3 and TRBJ2-1, with 7 bases identical to TRBD1. Per germline, CDR1 ENHRY and CDR2 SYGVKD. With 10 bases clipped from V and 4 bases from J, the junction kept 13 bases outside the gene matches. The length of the CDR3 is 15 residues. The CDR3 DNA sequence: TGTGCCACTCTACCTACAGGGGATCCGTACAATGAGCAGTTCTTC. This translates into CATLPTGDPYNEQFF.